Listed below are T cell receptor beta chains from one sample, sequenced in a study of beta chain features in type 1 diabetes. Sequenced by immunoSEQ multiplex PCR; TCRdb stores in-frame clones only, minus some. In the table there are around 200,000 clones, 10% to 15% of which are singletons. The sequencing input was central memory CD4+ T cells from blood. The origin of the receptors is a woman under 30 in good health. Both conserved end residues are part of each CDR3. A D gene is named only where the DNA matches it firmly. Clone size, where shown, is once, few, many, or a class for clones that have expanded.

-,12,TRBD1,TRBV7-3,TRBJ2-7,CASSDRGHEQYF,TGTGCCAGCAGTGACAGGGGCCACGAGCAGTACTTC
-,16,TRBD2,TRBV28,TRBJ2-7,CASTYPGLAGGDEQYF,TGTGCCAGCACCTATCCTGGACTAGCGGGTGGGGACGAGCAGTACTTC
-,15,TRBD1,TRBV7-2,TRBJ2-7,CASSLGQGGFYEQYF,TGTGCCAGCAGCCTGGGACAGGGTGGGTTCTACGAGCAGTACTTC
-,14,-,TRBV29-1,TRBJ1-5,CSVSQGTRNQPQHF,TGCAGCGTTTCGCAGGGAACCCGCAATCAGCCCCAGCATTTT
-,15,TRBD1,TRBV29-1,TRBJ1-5,CSVQSGQGVNQPQHF,TGCAGCGTACAATCGGGACAGGGAGTCAATCAGCCCCAGCATTTT
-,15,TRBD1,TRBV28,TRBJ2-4,CASSGTGTYKNIQYF,TGTGCCAGCAGCGGGACAGGGACCTACAAAAACATTCAGTACTTC
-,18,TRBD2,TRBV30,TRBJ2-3,CAWSPPPTSGRVADTQYF,TGTGCCTGGAGTCCCCCCCCGACTAGCGGGAGGGTGGCAGATACGCAGTATTTT
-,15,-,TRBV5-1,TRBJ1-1,CASSLLGTMGTEAFF,TGCGCCAGCAGCTTACTTGGGACTATGGGCACTGAAGCTTTCTTT
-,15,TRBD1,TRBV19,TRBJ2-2,CASRGQGRNTGELFF,TGTGCCAGTAGGGGACAGGGGAGGAACACCGGGGAGCTGTTTTTT
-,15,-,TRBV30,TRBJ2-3,CAWSALDSSTDTQYF,TGTGCCTGGAGTGCGTTAGACTCTAGCACAGATACGCAGTATTTT
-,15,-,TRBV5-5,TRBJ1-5,CASTKGYPTDQPQHF,TGTGCCAGCACAAAGGGGTACCCGACCGATCAGCCCCAGCATTTT
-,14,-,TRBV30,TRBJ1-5,CAWSVTQGNQPQHF,TGTGCCTGGAGTGTAACTCAGGGAAACCAGCCCCAGCATTTT
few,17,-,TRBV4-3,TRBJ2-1,CASSQNPQGVGDNEQFF,TGCGCCAGCAGCCAAAATCCCCAGGGTGTAGGAGACAATGAGCAGTTCTTC
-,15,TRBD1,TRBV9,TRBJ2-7,CASSVLGDRGGEQYF,TGTGCCAGCAGCGTATTGGGGGACAGGGGAGGCGAGCAGTACTTC
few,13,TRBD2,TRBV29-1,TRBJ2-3,CSARLAAGDTQYF,TGCAGCGCAAGACTAGCGGCGGGAGATACGCAGTATTTT
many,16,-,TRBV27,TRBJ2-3,CASSFKGTLSTDTQYF,TGTGCCAGCAGTTTCAAAGGGACACTAAGCACAGATACGCAGTATTTT
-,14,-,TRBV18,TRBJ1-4,CASSPPSGNEKLFF,TGTGCCAGCTCACCACCGTCAGGGAATGAAAAACTGTTTTTT
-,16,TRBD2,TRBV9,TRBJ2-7,CASSAQGGLAGYEQYF,TGTGCCAGCAGCGCCCAAGGTGGACTAGCGGGCTACGAGCAGTACTTC
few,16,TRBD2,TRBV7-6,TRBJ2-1,CASSLGAGGPFMEQFF,TGTGCCAGCAGCTTAGGGGCGGGAGGACCATTCATGGAGCAGTTCTTC
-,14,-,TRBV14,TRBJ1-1,CASSQDAVSTEAFF,TGTGCCAGCAGCCAAGATGCAGTCTCGACTGAAGCTTTCTTT
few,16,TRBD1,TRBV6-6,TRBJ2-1,CASSYRQGGQHNEQFF,TGTGCCAGCAGTTACCGACAGGGTGGCCAACACAATGAGCAGTTCTTC
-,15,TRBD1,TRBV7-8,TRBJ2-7,CASSLRGQASYEQYF,TGTGCCAGCAGCTTAAGGGGACAGGCCTCCTACGAGCAGTACTTC
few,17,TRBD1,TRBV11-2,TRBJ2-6,CASSPGTGYSGANVLTF,TGTGCCAGCAGCCCCGGGACAGGTTACTCTGGGGCCAACGTCCTGACTTTC
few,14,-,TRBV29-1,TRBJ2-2,CSVLRVRNTGELFF,TGCAGCGTTTTAAGAGTTAGGAACACCGGGGAGCTGTTTTTT
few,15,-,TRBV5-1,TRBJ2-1,CASSLGGPLLNEQFF,TGCGCCAGCAGCTTAGGAGGGCCTCTTCTCAATGAGCAGTTCTTC
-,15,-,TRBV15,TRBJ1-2,CATSRSPGVADGYTF,TGTGCCACCAGCAGAAGCCCGGGGGTGGCCGATGGCTACACCTTC
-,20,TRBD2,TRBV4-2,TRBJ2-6,CASSHTPGLAGEGGANVLTF,TGTGCCAGCAGCCATACTCCGGGACTAGCGGGAGAGGGGGGGGCCAACGTCCTGACTTTC
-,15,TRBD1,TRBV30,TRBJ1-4,CAWSVFGTGGEKLFF,TGTGCCTGGAGTGTATTCGGGACAGGGGGTGAAAAACTGTTTTTT
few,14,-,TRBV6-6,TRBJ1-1,CASSYQGQNTEAFF,TGTGCCAGCAGTTACCAGGGACAGAACACTGAAGCTTTCTTT
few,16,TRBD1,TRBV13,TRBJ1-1,CASSFPGQGKNTEAFF,TGTGCCAGCAGCTTCCCGGGACAGGGCAAAAACACTGAAGCTTTCTTT
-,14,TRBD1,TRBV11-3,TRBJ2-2,CASRSGQGTGELFF,TGTGCCAGCAGATCCGGACAGGGCACCGGGGAGCTGTTTTTT
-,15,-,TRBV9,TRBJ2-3,CASSVEGTSTDTQYF,TGTGCCAGCAGCGTAGAGGGGACTAGCACAGATACGCAGTATTTT
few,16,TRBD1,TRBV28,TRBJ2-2,CASSLSGQANTGELFF,TGTGCCAGCAGTTTATCGGGACAGGCGAACACCGGGGAGCTGTTTTTT
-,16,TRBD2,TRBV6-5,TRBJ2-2,CASSYGGLVGPGELFF,TGTGCCAGCAGTTACGGTGGACTAGTAGGGCCCGGGGAGCTGTTTTTT
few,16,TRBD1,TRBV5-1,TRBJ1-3,CASSLNRDRVGNTIYF,TGCGCCAGCAGCTTGAACCGGGACAGGGTTGGAAACACCATATATTTT
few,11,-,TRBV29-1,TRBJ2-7,CSVETSSEQYF,TGCAGCGTTGAGACTAGTTCCGAGCAGTACTTC
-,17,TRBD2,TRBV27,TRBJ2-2,CASSRDLAGVPTGELFF,TGTGCCAGCAGCCGAGATCTAGCGGGAGTTCCCACCGGGGAGCTGTTTTTT
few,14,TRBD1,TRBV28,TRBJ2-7,CASNSGTGLYEQYF,TGTGCCAGCAATTCCGGGACAGGGCTCTACGAGCAGTACTTC
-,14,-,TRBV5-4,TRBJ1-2,CASSLMSGGYGYTF,TGTGCCAGCAGCTTAATGTCCGGGGGCTATGGCTACACCTTC
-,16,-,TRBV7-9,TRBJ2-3,CASSLEYGGGGDTQYF,TGTGCCAGCAGCTTAGAATACGGGGGAGGCGGTGATACGCAGTATTTT
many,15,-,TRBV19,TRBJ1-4,CASMLTFGSLEKLFF,TGTGCCAGCATGTTGACATTCGGAAGTTTAGAAAAACTGTTTTTT
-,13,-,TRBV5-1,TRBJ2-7,CASSPGSSYEQYF,TGCGCCAGCAGCCCGGGGTCTTCCTACGAGCAGTACTTC
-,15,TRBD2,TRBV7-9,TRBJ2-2,CASSRTSLSAGELFF,TGTGCCAGCAGCCGGACTAGCCTTTCCGCCGGGGAGCTGTTTTTT
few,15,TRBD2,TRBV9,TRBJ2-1,CASSVALAGDAEQFF,TGTGCCAGCAGCGTAGCACTAGCGGGAGATGCTGAGCAGTTCTTC
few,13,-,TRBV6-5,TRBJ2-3,CASSYDARDTQYF,TGTGCCAGCAGTTACGATGCCAGAGATACGCAGTATTTT
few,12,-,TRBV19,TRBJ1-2,CASSIPQGGYTF,TGTGCCAGTAGTATCCCCCAGGGAGGCTACACCTTC
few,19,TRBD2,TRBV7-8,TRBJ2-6,CASSFVLAGGSSGANVLTF,TGTGCCAGCAGCTTTGTGCTAGCGGGAGGGAGCTCTGGGGCCAACGTCCTGACTTTC
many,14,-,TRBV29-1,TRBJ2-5,CSVEVAVSQETQYF,TGCAGCGTTGAAGTTGCCGTTAGCCAAGAGACCCAGTACTTC
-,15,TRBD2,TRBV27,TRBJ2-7,CASSSLAAGAGEQYF,TGTGCCAGCAGTTCTTTGGCAGCGGGAGCTGGGGAGCAGTACTTC
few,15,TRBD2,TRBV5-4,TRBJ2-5,CASSLPLAGQETQYF,TGTGCCAGCAGCTTGCCCCTAGCGGGGCAAGAGACCCAGTACTTC